These 19 T cell receptor beta chains were sequenced from one sample in a study of T-cell reconstitution after alpha-beta-depleted transplantation in children. Using unique molecular identifiers, the investigators prepared the TCRbeta library. TCRdb passed the PCR reads through MiXCR, listing each CDR3 protein once. The data hold 400,000 to 500,000 distinct CDR3 sequences, with roughly a tenth observed a single time. Sequences were derived from PBMCs from the stem cell graft donor, sampled from the stem cell graft. The source is a human donor who donated a stem cell graft to a child with acute myeloid leukemia.

The chain joins TRBV5-1 to TRBJ2-3; D ambiguous. This CDR3 spans 15 amino acids. Germline CDR1 SGHRS, CDR2 YFSETQ. Deletions cut 0 bases from V and 5 bases from J, with 13 bases between. The CDR3 DNA reads TGCGCCAGCAGCTTGGGTCTGGTGGATGGAGATACGCAGTATTTT. As protein: CASSLGLVDGDTQYF.

The chain couples TRBV20-1 to TRBJ2-3, with unresolved D. The V end was cut by 0 bases, the J end by 0 bases, with 10 bases between. Per germline, CDR1 DFQATT and CDR2 SNEGSKA (reference sequence). This CDR3 has 15 amino acids. The CDR3 region is CSARDKGWSTDTQYF. CDR3 nucleotide sequence: TGCAGTGCTAGAGACAAGGGTTGGAGCACAGATACGCAGTATTTT.

In its sample, this clonotype was seen once. A much larger clone differs by one base, so this may be a read error. The DNA of the CDR3 is TGTGCCAGCAGCTTATGGGCAGGGAGCTCCCACGAGCAGTACTTC. Amino acids: CASSLWAGSSHEQYF. The chain links TRBV7-2 to TRBJ2-7; D is tentatively TRBD1 or TRBD2 (5 bases each). Germline V lookup: CDR1 SGHTA, CDR2 FQGNSA. The CDR3 spans 15 residues.

V gene TRBV5-1 combines with J gene TRBJ2-7, with 9 bases fitting TRBD1. Per the germline V gene, CDR1 is SGHRS and CDR2 is YFSETQ. V lost 2 bases to trimming and J lost 6 bases; unmatched junction nucleotides: 21. The CDR3 totals 19 residues. CDR3: CASSFSPGTGTTRHREQYV. The CDR3 DNA reads as TGCGCCAGCAGCTTTAGTCCCGGGACAGGGACAACCCGTCATCGCGAGCAGTACGTC.

There are a few counts of this clonotype. The rearrangement joins TRBV20-1 to TRBJ2-5; 13 bases agree with TRBD2. Trimming cost V 6 bases and J 4 bases; bases outside gene matches: 5. The CDR3 runs to 14 residues. Germline loops: CDR1 DFQATT, CDR2 SNEGSKA (reference sequence). CDR3 nucleotide sequence: TGCAGTGCGATGACTAGCGGGAGGTCAGAGACCCAGTACTTC. Translated, it gives CSAMTSGRSETQYF.

This clonotype was counted only a few times. The V call is TRBV7-9, the J call TRBJ2-4; D gene unclear. The CDR3 length is 14 residues. V lost 1 base to trimming and J lost 1 base, with 5 bases between them. Looked up from germline, CDR1 is SEHNR and CDR2 is FQNEAQ (reference sequence). The CDR3 sequence: CASSLEAAKNIQYF. The CDR3 DNA reads as TGTGCCAGCAGCTTAGAGGCGGCCAAAAACATTCAGTACTTC.

This rearrangement joins TRBV7-9 to TRBJ1-1, with 10 bases identical to TRBD1. CDR3 length: 14 residues. Germline V gene data show CDR1 as SEHNR and CDR2 as FQNEAQ (reference sequence). The ends lost 5 bases at V and 4 bases at J; junction bases unmatched: 4. The CDR3 protein is CASSGQGVATEAFF. DNA for the CDR3: TGTGCCAGCAGCGGACAGGGGGTGGCCACTGAAGCTTTCTTT.

This clonotype was counted between two and nine times. The chain carries TRBV6-5 and TRBJ1-4; 8 bases are a match to TRBD1. This CDR3 region has 13 residues. V shed 2 bases and J 12 bases; nucleotides not matched to a gene: 5. Germline V gives CDR1 MNHEY, CDR2 SVGAGI. The CDR3 DNA reads TGTGCCAGCAGTTACGGGACAGGTCTGGAACTGTTTTTT. Translated: CASSYGTGLELFF.

A few counts support this clonotype. The CDR3 here is CASSQGDTEAFF. CDR3 bases: TGTGCCAGCAGCCAAGGTGACACTGAAGCTTTCTTT. This sequence joins TRBV3-1 and TRBJ1-1; D gene ambiguous. V dropped 1 base and J dropped 3 bases, with 3 bases sitting between them. Per germline, CDR1 LGHDT and CDR2 YNNKEL (reference sequence). The CDR3 is 12 residues long. The variable domain in full, completed from reference TRBV3-1 and TRBJ1-1, reads DTAVSQTPKYLVTQMGNDKSIKCEQNLGHDTMYWYKQDSKKFLKIMFSYNNKELIINETVPNRFSPKSPDKAHLNLHINSLELGDSAVYFCASSQGDTEAFFGQGTRLTVV.

The V gene is TRBV2, the J gene TRBJ2-7; tentative D call: TRBD1 (6 bases). The CDR3 has 8 amino acids. Germline CDR1 and CDR2: SNHLY and FYNNEI. CDR3: CASGTGSV. CDR3 in DNA: TGTGCCAGCGGAACAGGGAGCGTC.

This clonotype was picked up many times. The chain couples TRBV4-1 to TRBJ1-4; possible D gene TRBD1, 5 bases. The ends were cut back, 3 bases at V and 1 base at J, with 9 bases in the middle. The CDR3 contains 15 residues. CDR1 and CDR2 (germline): MGHRA, YSYEKL. In DNA form, the CDR3 reads TGCGCCAGCAGCCACGGGACTCTAACTAATGAAAAACTGTTTTTT. It specifies CASSHGTLTNEKLFF.

J is TRBJ2-3 and V is TRBV7-9; 7 nucleotides match TRBD1. Trimming took 7 bases from V and 2 from J; bases not matched to a gene: 3. CDR1 and CDR2 (germline): SEHNR, FQNEAQ (reference sequence). The CDR3 totals 13 residues. CDR3 DNA sequence: TGTGCCAGCACGGGGACAGCCACAGATACGCAGTATTTT. Translated: CASTGTATDTQYF.

V and J are TRBV6-2 or TRBV6-3 and TRBJ2-2; D perhaps matches TRBD2 (5 bases). Germline loops: CDR1 MNHEY, CDR2 SVGEGT. V was trimmed by 8 bases and J by 0 bases, leaving 13 bases between them. This CDR3 contains 15 residues. CDR3 residues: CASQSLRANTGELFF. The CDR3 coding sequence is TGTGCCAGCCAATCCCTGCGGGCGAACACCGGGGAGCTGTTTTTT.

V is TRBV7-9 and J is TRBJ2-2, with a tentative D call TRBD1 (6 bases). Germline V CDR1 and CDR2: SEHNR, FQNEAQ (reference sequence). CDR3 size: 17 residues. Between the trimmed V and J ends, which lost 5 bases and 3 bases, there was a span of 19 bases. The CDR3 protein is CASSPGARQSDTGELFF. For the CDR3, the DNA is TGTGCCAGCAGCCCAGGGGCGCGGCAGAGTGACACCGGGGAGCTGTTTTTT.

The chain couples TRBV7-9 to TRBJ2-1; D remains ambiguous. V gave up 5 bases and J gave up 9 bases, with 14 bases separating them. This CDR3 comprises 13 residues. CDR1 SEHNR and CDR2 FQNEAQ come from the germline V gene (reference sequence). The CDR3 DNA reads as TGTGCCAGCAGCACAGACGGTTTTGGTGAGCAGTTCTTC. This codes for CASSTDGFGEQFF.

The table lists this clonotype with a few counts. The chain is built from TRBV27 and TRBJ1-6; no clear D. The CDR3 loop spans 16 amino acids. V was pared by 0 bases and J by 8 bases, with 14 bases between. Per the germline V gene, CDR1 is MNHEY and CDR2 is SMNVEV (reference sequence). The CDR3 spells CASSLSPYLEDSPLHF. The CDR3 coding sequence is TGTGCCAGCAGTTTATCCCCCTATCTAGAGGATTCACCCCTCCACTTT.

The sample holds many counts of this clonotype. The chain employs TRBV20-1 and TRBJ2-1; D is unresolved. Germline CDR1 DFQATT, CDR2 SNEGSKA (reference sequence). V was clipped by 2 bases and J by 4 bases, with 9 bases between them. The CDR3 is made up of 13 amino acids. DNA for the CDR3: TGCAGTGCTAGAAGTCTGAATTACAATGAGCAGTTCTTC. Amino acid sequence: CSARSLNYNEQFF.

This clonotype was observed a few times. This chain joins TRBV27 and TRBJ2-2; D tentatively fits TRBD1 or TRBD2 (5 bases each). The CDR3 has 15 amino acids. V dropped 6 bases and J dropped 0 bases, with 11 bases sitting between them. Germline CDR1 MNHEY, CDR2 SMNVEV (reference sequence). DNA for the CDR3: TGTGCCAGCAGCGATCCGGGACCGAACACCGGGGAGCTGTTTTTT. Amino acids: CASSDPGPNTGELFF.

The rearrangement joins TRBV4-2 to TRBJ2-2; possible D gene TRBD2, 7 bases. Between the trimmed V and J ends, which lost 4 bases and 2 bases, there was a span of 23 bases. Germline V CDR1 and CDR2: LGHNA, YNFKEQ. CDR3 size: 19 residues. For the CDR3, the DNA is TGTGCCAGCAGCCCTATTAGGGATGGGAGGGGGATCAACACCGGGGAGCTGTTTTTT. Its translation: CASSPIRDGRGINTGELFF.